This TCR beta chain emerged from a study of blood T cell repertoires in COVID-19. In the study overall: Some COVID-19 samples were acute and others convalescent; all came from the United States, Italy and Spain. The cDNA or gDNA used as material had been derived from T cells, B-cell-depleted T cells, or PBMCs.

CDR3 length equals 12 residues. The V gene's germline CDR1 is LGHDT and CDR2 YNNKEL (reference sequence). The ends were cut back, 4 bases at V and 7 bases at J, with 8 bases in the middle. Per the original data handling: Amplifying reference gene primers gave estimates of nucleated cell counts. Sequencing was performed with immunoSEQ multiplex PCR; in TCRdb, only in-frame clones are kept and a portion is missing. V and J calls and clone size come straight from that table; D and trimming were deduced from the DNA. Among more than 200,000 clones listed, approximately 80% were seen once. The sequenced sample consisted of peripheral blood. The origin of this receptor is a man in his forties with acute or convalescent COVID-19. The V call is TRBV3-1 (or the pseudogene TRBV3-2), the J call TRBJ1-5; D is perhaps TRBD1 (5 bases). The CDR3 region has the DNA TGTGCCAGCAGCCCACAGGACCAGCCCCAGCATTTT. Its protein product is CASSPQDQPQHF.